Each of the 12 T cell receptor beta chains below was sequenced from the same sample in a study of patients and donors after allogeneic stem cell transplantation. TCRdb used MiXCR to reprocess the RT-PCR reads, holding one entry per CDR3 protein. The repertoire holds around 240,000 distinct CDR3 sequences, with less than 15% as singletons. The source material was blood, either unsorted or a sorted T cell fraction (not recorded which). Source of these receptors: a human donor who was either an allogeneic HSCT recipient or a stem cell or donor lymphocyte infusion donor (not recorded which). It is not recorded whose cells these are; they may come from a transplant donor.

This clonotype has a count of ten or more. The chain is built from TRBV10-3 and TRBJ2-1, with D possibly called TRBD1 or TRBD2 (5 bases each). Germline CDR1 and CDR2: ENHRY and SYGVKD. This CDR3 is 10 amino acids long. The CDR3 loop reads CAIRGPEQFF. The DNA for the CDR3 is TGTGCGATCCGGGGACCCGAGCAGTTCTTC.

This chain joins TRBV7-2 and TRBJ2-7; 8 nucleotides align to TRBD2. Unmatched junction bases numbered 10, after V lost 2 bases and J lost 4 bases. From germline, CDR1 is SGHTA and CDR2 FQGNSA. This CDR3 is 16 amino acids long. For the CDR3, the DNA is TGTGCCAGCAGCTTACCCACGGGGGGGCGACGGTACGAGCAGTACTTC. Its translation is CASSLPTGGRRYEQYF.

This clonotype was observed at least ten times. The chain links TRBV5-1 to TRBJ2-7; 9 nucleotides match TRBD1. J was trimmed by 3 bases and V by 4 bases; bases with no gene match: 5. The CDR3 runs 14 residues. From germline, CDR1 is SGHRS and CDR2 YFSETQ. The CDR3 sequence: CASSRGQGGYEQYF. The CDR3 DNA follows: TGCGCCAGCAGCAGGGGACAGGGAGGCTACGAGCAGTACTTC.

This clonotype has at least ten counts. The chain recombines TRBV29-1 with TRBJ1-2; D perhaps matches TRBD1 (6 bases). Per the germline V gene, CDR1 is SQVTM and CDR2 is ANQGSEA. Trimming pared 7 bases from V and 1 base from J, leaving 16 bases between. The CDR3 consists of 14 residues. CDR3: CSAGGQAGNYGYTF. The CDR3 DNA reads TGCAGCGCCGGGGGGCAGGCTGGTAACTATGGCTACACCTTC.

J is TRBJ2-3 and V is TRBV20-1, with D unclear. The V gene lost 2 bases and the J gene lost 6 bases, with 3 bases spanning the gap. The V gene's germline CDR1 is DFQATT and CDR2 SNEGSKA (reference sequence). The CDR3 length is 10 residues. DNA of the CDR3: TGCAGTGCTAGAAAGGATACGCAGTATTTT. Translation gives CSARKDTQYF.

The table lists this clonotype with a few counts. J is TRBJ1-5 and V is TRBV20-1; weak D call: TRBD1 (5 bases). V was trimmed by 5 bases and J by 4 bases, leaving 9 bases between them. CDR3 length equals 12 residues. Germline CDR1 and CDR2: DFQATT and SNEGSKA (reference sequence). The CDR3 DNA reads as TGCAGTGCTCAGAGGGGTAATCAGCCCCAGCATTTT. Protein product: CSAQRGNQPQHF.

In nucleotides, the CDR3 is TGTGCCAGCATCCCGACAGGGGGGATGAACACTGAAGCTTTCTTT. Protein sequence: CASIPTGGMNTEAFF. V is TRBV2 and J is TRBJ1-1; TRBD1 agrees at 9 bases. Germline trimming cut 7 bases from V and 0 bases from J; bases unmatched to any gene: 6. The CDR3 loop spans 15 amino acids. Germline V gene sequence: CDR1 SNHLY, CDR2 FYNNEI.

In regard to this clonotype: A junction boundary mismatches the germline segment, possibly from a read error. The chain links TRBV3-1 to TRBJ1-2; D unresolved. Germline loops: CDR1 LGHDT, CDR2 YNNKEL (reference sequence). The CDR3 loop spans 14 amino acids. Written as DNA, the CDR3 is TGTGTCAGCAGCGGGGTGGGGTCTAATTACGGCTACACCTTC. Translated: CVSSGVGSNYGYTF.

This clonotype was counted a few times. The chain uses TRBV11-2 and TRBJ1-1, with 8 bases identical to TRBD1. Per the germline V gene, CDR1 is SGHAT and CDR2 is FQNNGV. The CDR3 spans 15 residues. With V trimmed by 4 bases and J by 5 bases, 9 bases remained unmatched. The DNA of the CDR3 is TGTGCCAGCAGCTCAACAGGGGGGGTGGGGACTGAAGCTTTCTTT. It translates to CASSSTGGVGTEAFF.

The rearrangement uses TRBV6-2 or TRBV6-3 and TRBJ1-2; 8 bases match TRBD1. The length of the CDR3 is 14 residues. CDR1 is MNHEY, CDR2 SVGEGT, per germline. Trimming took 6 bases from V and 7 from J; bases not matched to a gene: 10. The CDR3 DNA reads as TGTGCCAGCAGGGGCAGGGGGCGCATGGCTGGCTACACCTTC. It specifies CASRGRGRMAGYTF.

In this sample, this clonotype turned up a few times. J is TRBJ2-3 and V is TRBV12-3 or TRBV12-4, with 12 bases fitting TRBD2. With V trimmed by 6 bases and J by 4 bases, 8 bases remained unmatched. The CDR3 is 16 amino acids. The CDR3 spells CASRSLAGGPSDTQYF. CDR3 sequence (DNA): TGTGCCAGCAGATCTCTAGCGGGAGGGCCCTCAGATACGCAGTATTTT.

The sample holds a few counts of this clonotype. Relative to the germline gene, one junction end is altered; a read error may explain this. The rearrangement joins TRBV7-3 to TRBJ2-3, with 8 bases matching TRBD1. Germline V CDR1 and CDR2: SGHTA, FQGTGA. This CDR3 region has 15 residues. The CDR3 DNA reads TGTGCCAACAGCTCTCCGGGACAGGGCACAGATACGCAGTATTTT. Translation: CANSSPGQGTDTQYF.